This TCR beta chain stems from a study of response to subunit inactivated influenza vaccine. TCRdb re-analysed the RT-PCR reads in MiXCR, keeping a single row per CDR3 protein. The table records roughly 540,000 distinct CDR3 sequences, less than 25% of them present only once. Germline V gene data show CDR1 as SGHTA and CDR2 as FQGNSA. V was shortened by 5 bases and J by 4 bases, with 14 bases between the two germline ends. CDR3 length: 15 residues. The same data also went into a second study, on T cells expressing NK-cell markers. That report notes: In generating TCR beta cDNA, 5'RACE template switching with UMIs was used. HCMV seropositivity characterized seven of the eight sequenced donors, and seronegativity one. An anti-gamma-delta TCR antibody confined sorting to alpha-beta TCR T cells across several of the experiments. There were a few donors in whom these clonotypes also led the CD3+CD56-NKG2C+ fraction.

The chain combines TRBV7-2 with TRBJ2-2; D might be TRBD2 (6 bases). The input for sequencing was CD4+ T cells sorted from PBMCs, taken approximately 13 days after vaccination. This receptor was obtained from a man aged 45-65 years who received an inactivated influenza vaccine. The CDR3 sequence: CASSPEGLFTGELFF. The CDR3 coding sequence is TGTGCCAGCAGCCCAGAGGGACTTTTCACCGGGGAGCTGTTTTTT.